The 3 T cell receptor beta chains presented below share a single source sample, sequenced in a study of T cell responses to AZD1222 COVID-19 vaccine. The assay was immunoSEQ multiplex PCR, and TCRdb's table has in-frame clones only and misses some. The sample includes over 120,000 clones, over 75% of them seen just once. This material consisted of peripheral blood, taken on day 0 of AZD1222 vaccination. These TCRs come from an adult in good health.

The chain employs TRBV19 and TRBJ1-1; 8 bases agree with TRBD1. The CDR3 covers 16 residues. Germline assignment: CDR1 LNHDA and CDR2 SQIVND (reference sequence). V gave up 5 bases and J gave up 2 bases; unmatched junction bases: 10. This CDR3 is CASSPGPGQGNTEAFF. CDR3 DNA sequence: TGTGCCAGTAGTCCAGGCCCTGGACAGGGCAACACTGAAGCTTTCTTT.

This chain joins TRBV25-1 and TRBJ2-3; D not resolved. V lost 3 bases, J lost 7 bases, and 2 bases lay in between. The CDR3 loop spans 10 amino acids. Germline V gene sequence: CDR1 MGHDK, CDR2 SYGVNS. CDR3 coding DNA: TGTGCCAGCAGTGATTATACGCAGTATTTT. Translated: CASSDYTQYF.

Notes on this clone: The sample holds other DNA sequences that translate to the same CDR3. This rearrangement joins TRBV7-9 to TRBJ1-3; D uncertain. Per germline, CDR1 SEHNR and CDR2 FQNEAQ (reference sequence). The CDR3 has 14 residues. The V end was cut by 1 base, the J end by 0 bases, with 4 bases between. CDR3 sequence: CASSLGISGNTIYF. CDR3 nucleotides: TGTGCCAGCAGCTTAGGTATCTCTGGAAACACCATATATTTT.